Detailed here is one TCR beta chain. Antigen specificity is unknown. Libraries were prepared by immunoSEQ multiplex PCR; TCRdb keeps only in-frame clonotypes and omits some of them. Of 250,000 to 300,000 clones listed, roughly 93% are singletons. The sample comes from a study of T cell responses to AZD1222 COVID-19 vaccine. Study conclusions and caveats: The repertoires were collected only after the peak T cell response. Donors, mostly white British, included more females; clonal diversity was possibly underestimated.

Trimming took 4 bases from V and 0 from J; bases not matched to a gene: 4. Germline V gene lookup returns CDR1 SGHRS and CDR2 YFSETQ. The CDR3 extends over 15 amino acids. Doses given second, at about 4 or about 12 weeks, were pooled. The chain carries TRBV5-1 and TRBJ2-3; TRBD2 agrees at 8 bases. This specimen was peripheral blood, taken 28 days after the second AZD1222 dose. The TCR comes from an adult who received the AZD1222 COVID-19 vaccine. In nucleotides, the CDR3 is TGCGCCAGCAGCGTGACGGGGGGGAGCACAGATACGCAGTATTTT. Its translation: CASSVTGGSTDTQYF.